This T cell receptor beta chain is drawn from a study of identical twins. Only healthy Caucasians were enrolled as donors. Germline-derived CDR1 and CDR2 are SGHVS and FQNEAQ. J was trimmed by 8 bases and V by 4 bases; bases with no gene match: 11. This CDR3 is 16 amino acids long. The cDNA had a unique molecular identifier and a template-switch universal primer site. TCRdb passed the 5' RACE reads through MiXCR, listing each CDR3 protein once. The sample includes some 730,000 distinct CDR3 sequences, 15% to 20% seen only once; the top ten take around 14%. These data are also associated with another study on T cells expressing NK-cell markers. That investigation notes: Several donors showed these clonotypes also leading the CD3+CD56-NKG2C+ fraction. No clear determination of HCMV specificity was made for expanded NKG2C+ T cell clones.

The sequenced sample was PBMCs. The sequence was collected from a woman under 30 in good health. The gene calls are TRBV7-8 and TRBJ2-1, with TRBD2 matching over 10 bases. DNA of the CDR3: TGTGCCAGCAGCTACCTAAGTAGCGGGAGGTCCGATGAGCAGTTCTTC. Translation: CASSYLSSGRSDEQFF.